The entry below gives a single T cell receptor beta chain sequence along with its context. Per the original data handling: By means of reference gene primer amplification, nucleated cell counts were estimated. Sequencing was performed with immunoSEQ multiplex PCR; in TCRdb, only in-frame clones are kept and a portion is missing. V, J and clone size reflect that table, while D and trimming were determined from the DNA. Among around 500,000 clones listed, roughly nine tenths were seen once. The sample originates from a study of blood T cell repertoires in COVID-19. As for the study in general: Sites in the United States, Italy and Spain provided acute and convalescent COVID-19 samples. Nucleic acid was either cDNA or gDNA, and it came from T cells, B-cell-depleted T cells, or PBMCs.

V was clipped by 8 bases and J by 4 bases, with 14 bases between them. This CDR3 spans 13 amino acids. Germline CDR1 SNHLY, CDR2 FYNNEI. Grouping used clinical history reported by participants in a survey and questionnaire. The chain joins TRBV2 to TRBJ1-1; D not resolved. The specimen sequenced was PBMCs or T cells enriched from blood (not recorded which). The clonotype originates from a woman aged 55-75 years who had recovered from COVID-19. CDR3 region: CASSPGGSTEAFF. In DNA, the CDR3 is TGTGCCAGCTCCCCAGGTGGTTCCACTGAAGCTTTCTTT. Full variable domain (rest looked up from reference TRBV2 and TRBJ1-1): EPEVTQTPSHQVTQMGQEVILRCVPISNHLYFYWYRQILGQKVEFLVSFYNNEISEKSEIFDDQFSVERPDGSNFTLKIRSTKLEDSAMYFCASSPGGSTEAFFGQGTRLTVV.